The 12 T cell receptor beta chains below were found in one sample sequenced in a study of T cell responses to AZD1222 COVID-19 vaccine. The assay was immunoSEQ multiplex PCR, and TCRdb's table has in-frame clones only and misses some. The table lists about 140,000 clones, about 91% of them singletons. The sample consisted of peripheral blood, taken on day 0 of AZD1222 vaccination. Receptor source: an adult in good health.

The chain couples TRBV5-1 to TRBJ2-3, with unresolved D. CDR3 length: 14 amino acids. V lost 4 bases, J lost 3 bases, and 12 bases lay in between. Germline lookup yields CDR1 SGHRS and CDR2 YFSETQ. The CDR3 spells CASSQDGFTDTQYF. CDR3 DNA: TGCGCCAGCAGCCAAGACGGATTTACAGATACGCAGTATTTT.

This chain connects TRBV28 to TRBJ2-2; D not certain. V was trimmed by 2 bases and J by 4 bases, leaving 5 bases between them. CDR1 is MDHEN and CDR2 is SYDVKM in the germline V gene. CDR3 length: 13 amino acids. The CDR3 DNA reads TGTGCCAGCAGTTTACATGTCACCGGGGAGCTGTTTTTT. This sequence encodes CASSLHVTGELFF.

The V gene is TRBV7-6, the J gene TRBJ1-6; D ambiguous. Germline V gene lookup returns CDR1 SGHVS and CDR2 FNYEAQ. V lost 0 bases to trimming and J lost 9 bases, with 15 bases between them. CDR3 length equals 16 residues. CDR3 protein: CASSLARGVGGSPLHF. The CDR3 DNA follows: TGTGCCAGCAGCTTAGCGCGCGGAGTGGGAGGTTCACCCCTCCACTTT.

The gene calls are TRBV29-1 and TRBJ2-1; 9 bases are a match to TRBD2. Germline CDR1 reads SQVTM; CDR2 reads ANQGSEA. The CDR3 extends over 17 amino acids. Trimming took 2 bases from V and 7 from J; bases not matched to a gene: 15. CDR3 in DNA: TGCAGCGTTGAATTGCGGGAGGGCCATAGGACCCCGAATGAGCAGTTCTTC. This gives the protein CSVELREGHRTPNEQFF.

The V gene is TRBV4-1, the J gene TRBJ1-5, with no clear D. Trimming pared 8 bases from V and 5 bases from J, leaving 19 bases between. The CDR3 length is 15 residues. CDR1 is MGHRA and CDR2 is YSYEKL in the germline V gene. CDR3 DNA sequence: TGCGCCAGCCCGCCACTCCATAACCTGGATCAGCCCCAGCATTTT. As protein: CASPPLHNLDQPQHF.

V and J are TRBV27 and TRBJ2-7, with 12 positions matching TRBD2. This CDR3 spans 14 amino acids. Germline-derived CDR1 and CDR2 are MNHEY and SMNVEV (reference sequence). Unmatched junction bases numbered 4, after V lost 3 bases and J lost 7 bases. The CDR3 sequence: CASSFLGLAGEQYF. The CDR3, as DNA: TGTGCCAGCAGTTTCCTAGGACTAGCGGGAGAGCAGTACTTC.

The chain carries TRBV6-6 and TRBJ1-5, with 10 bases aligning to TRBD1. Germline V lookup: CDR1 MNHNY, CDR2 SVGAGI (reference sequence). The CDR3 spans 16 residues. V shed 6 bases, J shed 2 bases, and the junction held 7 bases outside the gene matches. CDR3 in DNA: TGTGCCAGCAGGACTTCCGGGACAGGGGGCAATCAGCCCCAGCATTTT. Its translation is CASRTSGTGGNQPQHF.

This chain connects TRBV12-3 or TRBV12-4 to TRBJ1-5; D not resolved. With 3 bases removed from V and 3 bases from J, the gap between germline ends came to 3 bases. The CDR3 extends over 12 amino acids. The CDR3 DNA sequence: TGTGCCAGCAGTTTTCTCAATCAGCCCCAGCATTTT. Protein: CASSFLNQPQHF.

The chain couples TRBV18 to TRBJ2-7, with 10 bases fitting TRBD1. With 3 bases clipped from V and 3 bases from J, the junction kept 8 bases outside the gene matches. The germline gives CDR1 KGHSH, CDR2 LQKENI. The CDR3 has 16 residues. CDR3 amino acids: CASSPPGTGASYEQYF. As DNA, the CDR3 is TGTGCCAGCTCACCGCCCGGGACAGGGGCAAGCTACGAGCAGTACTTC.

V and J are TRBV3-1 (or the pseudogene TRBV3-2) and TRBJ2-7; D uncertain. This CDR3 has 13 residues. CDR1 and CDR2 from the germline V gene are LGHDT and YNNKEL (reference sequence). Trimming took off 6 bases at V and 4 bases at J, with 13 bases between the two ends. The CDR3 DNA is TGTGCCAGCAGTCGACGAGAGCTGTACGAGCAGTACTTC. It is translated as CASSRRELYEQYF.

This clone occurred once. This chain links TRBV27 with TRBJ1-6; 7 bases are shared with TRBD1. In germline, CDR1 is MNHEY, CDR2 SMNVEV (reference sequence). V was clipped by 1 base and J by 14 bases; unmatched bases: 5. This CDR3 has 13 amino acids. CDR3 sequence: CASSLLGGGSLHF. The CDR3, as DNA: TGTGCCAGCAGTTTATTGGGAGGGGGCTCCCTCCACTTT.

In the case of this clone: At the DNA level, this CDR3 is encoded by other sequences in the same sample as well. The chain combines TRBV5-1 with TRBJ2-3; weak D call: TRBD1 (5 bases). The CDR3 totals 14 residues. Germline CDR1 and CDR2: SGHRS and YFSETQ. V lost 4 bases and J lost 2, with 11 bases in between. Here the CDR3 reads CASSPTGSTDTQYF. CDR3 DNA sequence: TGCGCCAGCAGCCCCACAGGATCCACAGATACGCAGTATTTT.